What follows are 18 T cell receptor beta chains derived from one specimen sequenced in a study of OX40 agonist ivuxolimab in advanced cancers. Clones were sequenced by immunoSEQ multiplex PCR, and TCRdb holds only the in-frame ones, with some missing. The table lists tens of thousands of clones, under 90% of them singletons. Sequenced material: CD4+ or CD8+ T cells sorted from blood, taken in a trial of the OX40 agonist ivuxolimab. The receptors were sampled from an adult with an advanced solid tumor such as melanoma, head and neck, liver or kidney cancer.

The chain has TRBV6-6 and TRBJ1-1; no firm D call. Between the trimmed V and J ends, which lost 2 bases and 3 bases, there was a span of 7 bases. Germline values: CDR1 MNHNY, CDR2 SVGAGI (reference sequence). The CDR3 has 13 residues. The CDR3 here is CASSYEGHTEAFF. CDR3 nucleotides: TGTGCCAGCAGTTACGAGGGCCACACTGAAGCTTTCTTT.

The chain employs TRBV15 and TRBJ1-1; no clear D. CDR1 and CDR2 (germline): LNHNV, YYDKDF (reference sequence). CDR3 length: 12 amino acids. The V and J ends lost 1 base and 7 bases respectively, with 7 bases between them. The CDR3, as DNA: TGTGCCACCAGCAGAGGCTTTAGTGAAGCTTTCTTT. Translating gives CATSRGFSEAFF.

V is TRBV6-5 and J is TRBJ2-7; no definite D call. CDR3 length: 12 amino acids. V shed 4 bases and J shed 6 bases, with 10 bases lying between them. Germline CDR1 and CDR2: MNHEY and SVGAGI. CDR3 sequence: CASSSLGSEQYF. CDR3 coding DNA: TGTGCCAGCAGTTCCCTCGGTAGCGAGCAGTACTTC.

The CDR3 nucleotides read TGTGCCAGCAGCCAAACAGGGGGGGGAAACTATGGCTACACCTTC. This encodes CASSQTGGGNYGYTF. This chain links TRBV14 with TRBJ1-2; 8 bases agree with TRBD1. This CDR3 is 15 amino acids long. Losses at the gene ends were 2 bases for V and 2 bases for J; bases not matched to a gene: 4. Germline assignment: CDR1 SGHDN and CDR2 FVKESK. Based on the CDR3 plus reference TRBV14 and TRBJ1-2, the full variable domain is EAGVTQFPSHSVIEKGQTVTLRCDPISGHDNLYWYRRVMGKEIKFLLHFVKESKQDESGMPNNRFLAERTGGTYSTLKVQPAELEDSGVYFCASSQTGGGNYGYTFGSGTRLTVV.

This clone was counted a few times. J is TRBJ2-2 and V is TRBV29-1, with a weak D call TRBD1 (5 bases). V was clipped by 4 bases and J by 0 bases, with 9 bases between them. The CDR3 has 14 amino acids. Germline V lookup: CDR1 SQVTM, CDR2 ANQGSEA. The CDR3 DNA reads TGCAGCGTTGCTAGACAGACGAACACCGGGGAGCTGTTTTTT. Protein: CSVARQTNTGELFF.

The chain couples TRBV20-1 to TRBJ2-7; D is ambiguous. CDR3 length: 11 residues. Germline V gene sequence: CDR1 DFQATT, CDR2 SNEGSKA (reference sequence). Between the trimmed V and J ends, which lost 0 bases and 3 bases, there was a span of 3 bases. CDR3 nucleotide sequence: TGCAGTGCTAGAGAATACTACGAGCAGTACTTC. Encoded protein: CSAREYYEQYF.

The chain combines TRBV5-6 with TRBJ2-3; D not resolved. This CDR3 is 11 amino acids long. Per germline, CDR1 SGHDT and CDR2 YYEEEE. V dropped 4 bases and J dropped 2 bases, with 2 bases sitting between them. CDR3 protein: CASSDTDTQYF. The CDR3, as DNA: TGTGCCAGCAGCGACACAGATACGCAGTATTTT.

The chain joins TRBV5-4 to TRBJ2-7; perhaps TRBD2 as D (6 bases). Per germline, CDR1 SGHNT and CDR2 YYREEE (reference sequence). Trimming took off 6 bases at V and 6 bases at J, with 10 bases between the two ends. The CDR3 is 11 residues long. The CDR3 loop is CASNGEAEQYF. In DNA form, the CDR3 reads TGTGCCAGCAATGGGGAGGCCGAGCAGTACTTC.

V usage is TRBV28 and J usage is TRBJ2-2; D gene ambiguous. Between the trimmed V and J ends, which lost 3 bases and 1 base, there was a span of 9 bases. The CDR3 has 15 residues. Looked up from germline, CDR1 is MDHEN and CDR2 is SYDVKM. The CDR3 protein is CASSFGSMNTGELFF. CDR3 in DNA: TGTGCCAGCAGTTTCGGCAGTATGAACACCGGGGAGCTGTTTTTT.

This clone has just one count. The chain combines TRBV29-1 with TRBJ1-2, with D unclear. CDR1 and CDR2 (germline): SQVTM, ANQGSEA. The CDR3 totals 11 residues. V lost 5 bases and J lost 0, with 4 bases in between. CDR3 in amino acids: CSVTANYGYTF. DNA for the CDR3: TGCAGCGTTACCGCTAACTATGGCTACACCTTC.

The V and J genes are TRBV6-1 and TRBJ2-1; D may correspond to TRBD1 or TRBD2 (5 bases each). Germline CDR1 MNHNS, CDR2 SASEGT. Trimming removed 2 bases at V and 15 bases at J, with 11 bases between. The CDR3 totals 11 residues. As DNA, the CDR3 is TGTGCCAGCAGTGAACTGGGGGAAGTGTTCTTC. Its translation: CASSELGEVFF.

The chain employs TRBV7-2 and TRBJ2-3; tentatively, D is TRBD2 (5 bases). The CDR3 totals 14 residues. Germline V gene data show CDR1 as SGHTA and CDR2 as FQGNSA. Trimming pared 6 bases from V and 4 bases from J, leaving 14 bases between. For the CDR3, the DNA is TGTGCCAGCAGTTATACTAGAGAGGCAGATACGCAGTATTTT. Translation gives CASSYTREADTQYF. Drawing the rest from reference TRBV7-2 and TRBJ2-3, the complete variable domain is GAGVSQSPSNKVTEKGKDVELRCDPISGHTALYWYRQSLGQGLEFLIYFQGNSAPDKSGLPSDRFSAERTGGSVSTLTIQRTQQEDSAVYLCASSYTREADTQYFGPGTRLTVL.

The chain couples TRBV5-4 to TRBJ2-4; possible D gene TRBD1, 6 bases. Looked up from germline, CDR1 is SGHNT and CDR2 is YYREEE (reference sequence). The CDR3 runs 14 residues. Trimming took 2 bases from V and 5 from J, leaving 11 bases between them. The CDR3 nucleotides read TGTGCCAGCAGCTTAGCAGGGGCCGAAAACATTCAGTACTTC. Protein: CASSLAGAENIQYF.

The chain couples TRBV19 to TRBJ2-6; 8 bases align to TRBD2. The V segment lost 4 bases and the J segment 2 bases; nucleotides outside the gene matches: 7. This CDR3 has 17 amino acids. Germline CDR1 is LNHDA and CDR2 is SQIVND (reference sequence). The CDR3, as DNA: TGTGCCAGTAGTAATCGGGAGGGCGCCCCTGGGGCCAACGTCCTGACTTTC. The encoded protein is CASSNREGAPGANVLTF. Drawing the rest from reference TRBV19 and TRBJ2-6, the complete variable domain is DGGITQSPKYLFRKEGQNVTLSCEQNLNHDAMYWYRQDPGQGLRLIYYSQIVNDFQKGDIAEGYSVSREKKESFPLTVTSAQKNPTAFYLCASSNREGAPGANVLTFGAGSRLTVL.

The chain combines TRBV5-3 with TRBJ1-1; 7 nucleotides match TRBD1. TRBV5-3 is noted as an ORF with a role that remains uncertain. V shed 4 bases and J 2 bases; nucleotides not matched to a gene: 8. The CDR3 extends over 15 amino acids. The CDR3 DNA reads TGTGCCAGAAGCCCCCGTGGGACAGCTAACACTGAAGCTTTCTTT. Amino acid sequence: CARSPRGTANTEAFF.

The CDR3 sequence: CASSLNRGNTGELFF. CDR3 bases: TGTGCCAGCAGTTTAAACAGGGGGAACACCGGGGAGCTGTTTTTT. This rearrangement joins TRBV27 to TRBJ2-2; 7 nucleotides line up with TRBD1. CDR1 and CDR2 (germline): MNHEY, SMNVEV (reference sequence). Trimming removed 2 bases from V and 1 base from J; junction bases left unmatched: 1. CDR3 length: 15 amino acids.

The chain uses TRBV7-2 and TRBJ2-7; TRBD1 or TRBD2 may be the D gene (5 bases each). Germline lookup yields CDR1 SGHTA and CDR2 FQGNSA. V lost 2 bases to trimming and J lost 4 bases, with 15 bases between them. The CDR3 sequence is 15 residues long. CDR3 in DNA: TGTGCCAGCAGCTTATTAGGCAGGGACGGATACGAGCAGTACTTC. This sequence encodes CASSLLGRDGYEQYF.

The rearrangement uses TRBV5-1 and TRBJ2-7; 7 nucleotides align to TRBD1. J gave up 3 bases and V 5 bases, and 11 bases lay outside the gene matches. The length of the CDR3 is 15 residues. Germline V gene data show CDR1 as SGHRS and CDR2 as YFSETQ. The CDR3 nucleotides read TGCGCCAGCAGTCTCATGGGACAGCCGTTCTACGAGCAGTACTTC. It yields the protein CASSLMGQPFYEQYF.